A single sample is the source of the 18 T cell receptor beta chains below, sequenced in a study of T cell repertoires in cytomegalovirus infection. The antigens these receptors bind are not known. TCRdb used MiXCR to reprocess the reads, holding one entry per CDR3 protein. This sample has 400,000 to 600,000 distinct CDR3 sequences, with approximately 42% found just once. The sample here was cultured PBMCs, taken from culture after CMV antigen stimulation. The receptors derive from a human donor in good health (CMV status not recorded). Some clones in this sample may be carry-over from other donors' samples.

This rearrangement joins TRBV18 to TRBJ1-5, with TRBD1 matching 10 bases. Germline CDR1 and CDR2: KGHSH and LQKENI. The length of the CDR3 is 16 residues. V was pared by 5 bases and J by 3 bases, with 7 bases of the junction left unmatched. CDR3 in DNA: TGTGCCAGCTCATCCCGGACAGGGGGTGCCAATCAGCCCCAGCATTTT. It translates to CASSSRTGGANQPQHF.

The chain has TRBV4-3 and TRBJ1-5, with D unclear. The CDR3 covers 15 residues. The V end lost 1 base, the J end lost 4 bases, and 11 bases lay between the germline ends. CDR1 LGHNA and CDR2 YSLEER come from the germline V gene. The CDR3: CASSQGRAVNQPQHF. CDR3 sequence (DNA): TGCGCCAGCAGCCAAGGTCGGGCGGTGAATCAGCCCCAGCATTTT.

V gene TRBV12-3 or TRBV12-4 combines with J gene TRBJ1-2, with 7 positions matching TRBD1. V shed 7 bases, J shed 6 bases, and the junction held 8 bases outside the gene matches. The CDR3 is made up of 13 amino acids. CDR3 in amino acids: CASTSTGKNGYTF. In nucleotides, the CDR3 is TGTGCCAGCACCTCGACAGGGAAGAATGGCTACACCTTC.

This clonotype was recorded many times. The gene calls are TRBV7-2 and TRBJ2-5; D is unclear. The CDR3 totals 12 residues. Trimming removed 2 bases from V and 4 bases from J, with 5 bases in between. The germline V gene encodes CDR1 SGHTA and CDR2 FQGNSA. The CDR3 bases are TGTGCCAGCAGCTTAAAGGGAGAGACCCAGTACTTC. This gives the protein CASSLKGETQYF.

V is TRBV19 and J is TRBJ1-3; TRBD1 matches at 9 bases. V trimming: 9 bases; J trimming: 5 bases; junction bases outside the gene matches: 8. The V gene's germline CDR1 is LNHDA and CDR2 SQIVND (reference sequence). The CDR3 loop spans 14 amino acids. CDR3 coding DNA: TGTGCCAGCCGCCACAGGGGGCCACGAAACACCATATATTTT. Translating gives CASRHRGPRNTIYF.

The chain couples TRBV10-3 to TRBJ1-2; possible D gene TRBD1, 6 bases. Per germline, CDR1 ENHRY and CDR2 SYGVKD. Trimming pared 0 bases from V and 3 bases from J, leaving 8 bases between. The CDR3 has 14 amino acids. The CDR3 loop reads CAISESGADYGYTF. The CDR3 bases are TGTGCCATCAGTGAGTCGGGGGCCGACTATGGCTACACCTTC.

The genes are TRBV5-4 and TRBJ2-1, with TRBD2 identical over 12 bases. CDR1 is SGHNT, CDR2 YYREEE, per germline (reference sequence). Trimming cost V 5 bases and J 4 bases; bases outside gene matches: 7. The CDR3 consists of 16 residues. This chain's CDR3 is CASSSGTSGRYNEQFF. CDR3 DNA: TGTGCCAGCAGTTCCGGGACTAGCGGGCGGTACAATGAGCAGTTCTTC.

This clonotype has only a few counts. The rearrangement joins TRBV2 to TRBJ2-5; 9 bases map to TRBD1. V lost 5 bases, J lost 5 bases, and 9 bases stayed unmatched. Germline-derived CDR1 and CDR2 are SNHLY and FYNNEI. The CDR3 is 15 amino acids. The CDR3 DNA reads TGTGCCAGCAGTCAACGGGACAGGGTTTCGGAGACCCAGTACTTC. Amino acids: CASSQRDRVSETQYF.

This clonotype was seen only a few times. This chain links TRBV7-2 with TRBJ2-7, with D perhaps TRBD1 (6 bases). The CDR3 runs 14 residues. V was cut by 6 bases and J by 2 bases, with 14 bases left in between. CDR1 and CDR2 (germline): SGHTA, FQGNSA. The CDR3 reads CASRKRQATYEQYF. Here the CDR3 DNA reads TGTGCCAGCAGAAAAAGACAGGCCACCTACGAGCAGTACTTC.

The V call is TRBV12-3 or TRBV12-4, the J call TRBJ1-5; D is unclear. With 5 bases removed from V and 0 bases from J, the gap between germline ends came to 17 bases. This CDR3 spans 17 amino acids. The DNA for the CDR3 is TGTGCCAGCAGTCCGAACTTATGGGTGCCTAGCAATCAGCCCCAGCATTTT. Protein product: CASSPNLWVPSNQPQHF.

CDR3 region: CASSWDMGQPQHF. The CDR3 DNA is TGTGCCAGCAGTTGGGACATGGGGCAGCCCCAGCATTTT. The J gene is TRBJ1-5, the V gene TRBV12-3 or TRBV12-4; a possible D gene is TRBD1 (6 bases). The CDR3 covers 13 residues. The ends were cut back, 4 bases at V and 7 bases at J, with 11 bases in the middle.

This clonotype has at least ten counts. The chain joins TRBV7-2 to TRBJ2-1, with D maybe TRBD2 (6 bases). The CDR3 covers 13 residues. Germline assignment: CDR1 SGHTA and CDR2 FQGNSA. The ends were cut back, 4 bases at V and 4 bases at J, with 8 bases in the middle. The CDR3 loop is CASSSGGYNEQFF. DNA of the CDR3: TGTGCCAGCAGCTCCGGGGGTTACAATGAGCAGTTCTTC.

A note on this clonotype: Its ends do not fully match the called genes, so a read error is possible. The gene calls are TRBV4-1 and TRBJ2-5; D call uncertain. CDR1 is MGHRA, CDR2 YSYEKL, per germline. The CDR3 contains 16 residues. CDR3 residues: CASSQDGSLTLETQYF. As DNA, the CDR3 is TGTGCCAGCAGCCAAGACGGGTCCCTAACACTTGAGACCCAGTACTTC.

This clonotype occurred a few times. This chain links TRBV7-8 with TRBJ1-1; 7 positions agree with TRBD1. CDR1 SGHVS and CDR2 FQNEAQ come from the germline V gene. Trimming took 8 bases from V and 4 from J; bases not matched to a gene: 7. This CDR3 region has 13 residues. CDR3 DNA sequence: TGTGCCAGCGAAGACAGGGCGGGCACTGAAGCTTTCTTT. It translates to CASEDRAGTEAFF.

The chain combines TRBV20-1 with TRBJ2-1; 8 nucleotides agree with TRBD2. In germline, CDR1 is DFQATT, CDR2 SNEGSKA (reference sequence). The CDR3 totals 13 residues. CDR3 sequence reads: CRPAGRGYNEQFF. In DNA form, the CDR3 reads TGCAGGCCAGCCGGGAGGGGATACAATGAGCAGTTCTTC.

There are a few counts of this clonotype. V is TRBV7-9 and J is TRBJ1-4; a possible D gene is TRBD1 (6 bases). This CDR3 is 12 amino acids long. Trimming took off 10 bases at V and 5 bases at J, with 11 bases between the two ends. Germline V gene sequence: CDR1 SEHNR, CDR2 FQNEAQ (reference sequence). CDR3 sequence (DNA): TGTGCCACTCGGAGGGGGAATGAAAAACTGTTTTTT. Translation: CATRRGNEKLFF.

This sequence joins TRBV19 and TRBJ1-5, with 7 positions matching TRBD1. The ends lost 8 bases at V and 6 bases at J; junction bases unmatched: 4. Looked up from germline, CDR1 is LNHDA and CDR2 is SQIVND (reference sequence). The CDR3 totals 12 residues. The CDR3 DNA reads TGTGCCAGTCGGTCAGGGGGTCAGCCCCAGCATTTT. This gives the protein CASRSGGQPQHF.

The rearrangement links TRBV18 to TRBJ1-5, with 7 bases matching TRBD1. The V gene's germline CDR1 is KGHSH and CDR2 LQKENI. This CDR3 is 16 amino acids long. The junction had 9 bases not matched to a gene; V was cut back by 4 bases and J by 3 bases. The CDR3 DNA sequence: TGTGCCAGCTCACTAGGGACAGCCAGTGCCAATCAGCCCCAGCATTTT. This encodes CASSLGTASANQPQHF.